Reported below is one TCR beta chain. Germline CDR1 reads MDHEN; CDR2 reads SYDVKM. This CDR3 contains 18 residues. Between the trimmed V and J ends, which lost 5 bases and 3 bases, there was a span of 24 bases. The data were taken from a study of blood T cell repertoires in COVID-19. Study-level information: Samples of COVID-19 (acute and convalescent) were obtained from the United States, Italy and Spain.

The participants were between roughly 18 and 100 years old and came from about two dozen US areas. Participant-given clinical history determined each cohort assignment. This table comes from immunoSEQ multiplex PCR, and its TCRdb copy is limited to in-frame clones, with some not included. The table has more than 200,000 clones, 85% to 90% seen once. The chain joins TRBV28 to TRBJ2-3; D is perhaps TRBD1 (6 bases). The sequence was collected from a woman aged 45-60 years who had recovered from COVID-19. The sample comprised PBMCs or T cells enriched from blood (not recorded which). This CDR3 is CASSPNLRQVSRTDTQYF. The CDR3 coding sequence is TGTGCCAGCAGTCCGAACCTAAGACAGGTGAGTAGAACAGATACGCAGTATTTT.